This T cell receptor (beta chain) originates from a study of blood T cells in healthy people across ages. This CDR3 spans 13 amino acids. Germline lookup yields CDR1 SGHDN and CDR2 FVKESK. Trimming took off 0 bases at V and 5 bases at J, with 7 bases between the two ends. Sample-barcoded 5' priming and a J-beta primer mix drove a second PCR of about 6 to 12 cycles. TCRdb fed the 5' RACE reads into MiXCR, producing one record per CDR3 protein. The sample carries 1.5 million to 2 million distinct CDR3 sequences, roughly 27% recorded once. The chain joins TRBV14 to TRBJ2-5, with unresolved D. The clonotype comes from a woman younger than 45 in good health. The sequenced sample consisted of blood. CDR3 coding DNA: TGTGCCAGCAGCCAAGATATGCGGGAGACCCAGTACTTC. Residues: CASSQDMRETQYF.